These T cell receptor beta chains were read from a single sample in a study of Ad26.COV2.S vaccination and SARS-CoV-2 variants. Data came from immunoSEQ multiplex PCR; TCRdb stores just in-frame clones and leaves some out. The top ten clones hold about 5% of a sample with under 150,000 clones, 75% to 90% of them seen once. This specimen consisted of peripheral blood, obtained after recovery from COVID-19. The receptors were sampled from a human donor who had recovered from COVID-19. Each CDR3 is given with its conserved first and last residue. The D gene is left open where the match is weak. The size entry is marked missing in some rows and otherwise reads once, few, many or a size class.

TRBV5-1	NA	NA	TRBJ2-7	TGCGCCAGCAGGGGGTCCTCCTACGAGCAGTACTTC	CASRGSSYEQYF
TRBV2	NA	NA	TRBJ1-6	TGTGCCAGCTTGGGTGGGAATTCACCCCTCCACTTT	CASLGGNSPLHF
TRBV13	NA	TRBD1	TRBJ1-2	TGTGCCAGCAGCTTAGAGGACAGGGCTCTGGGAGGCTACACCTTC	CASSLEDRALGGYTF
TRBV27	NA	TRBD1	TRBJ2-7	TGTGCCAGCACCCTCCGGGACAGAGTCTACGAGCAGTACTTC	CASTLRDRVYEQYF
TRBV7-9	NA	NA	TRBJ2-3	TGTGCCAGCAGCTTGTCGCGGGCCGCTAGCACAGATACGCAGTATTTT	CASSLSRAASTDTQYF
TRBV27	once	TRBD1	TRBJ2-7	TGTGCCAGCAGGCCGGAATACACAGACAGGGACGAGCAGTACTTC	CASRPEYTDRDEQYF
TRBV7-9	NA	NA	TRBJ1-1	TGTGCCAGCAGCCTTACAGGGAGAGGATACATGAACACTGAAGCTTTCTTT	CASSLTGRGYMNTEAFF
TRBV11-2	NA	NA	TRBJ2-3	TGTGCCAGCAGCTGGCGGGGCAGGCTAATTGACGATACGCAGTATTTT	CASSWRGRLIDDTQYF
TRBV12-3/TRBV12-4	NA	TRBD1	TRBJ1-1	TGTGCCAGCAGTTTTAGGGGGCGCGTCGTTTCTTTCTTT	CASSFRGRVVSFF
TRBV7-8	NA	NA	TRBJ1-1	TGTGCCAGCACTGGGTCTGGCACTGAAGCTTTCTTT	CASTGSGTEAFF
TRBV12-5	NA	NA	TRBJ1-2	TGTGCTAGTGGTTGGACGGGAGGGGCAAGTGGCTACACCTTC	CASGWTGGASGYTF
TRBV5-1	NA	TRBD1	TRBJ2-3	TGCGCCAGCAGCTTAGGGACAGGGAAAGATACGCAGTATTTT	CASSLGTGKDTQYF
TRBV19	NA	TRBD1	TRBJ1-1	TGTGCCAGTAGCACGACAGGGAGCACTGAAGCTTTCTTT	CASSTTGSTEAFF
TRBV6-5	NA	NA	TRBJ1-5	TGTGCCAGCAGCCAGAACAGCAATCAGCCCCAGCATTTT	CASSQNSNQPQHF
TRBV27	once	NA	TRBJ1-1	TGTGCCAGCAGTAACCAGGGGCAGCGGAACACTGAAGCTTTCTTT	CASSNQGQRNTEAFF
TRBV28	NA	TRBD1	TRBJ1-2	TGTGCCAGCAGTATTTTCGGGACAGACTATGGCTACACCTTC	CASSIFGTDYGYTF
TRBV29-1	NA	NA	TRBJ2-7	TGCAGCGTGGAGGGGTTACAGGGGTACGAGCAGTACTTC	CSVEGLQGYEQYF
TRBV11-2	NA	TRBD1	TRBJ2-1	TGTGCCAGCAGCTTACGGACAGGGAATAATGAGCAGTTCTTC	CASSLRTGNNEQFF
TRBV28	few	NA	TRBJ1-5	TGTGCCAGCAGTCCCTATGTGTGGACCAATTCAAATCAGCCCCAGCATTTT	CASSPYVWTNSNQPQHF
TRBV25-1	NA	NA	TRBJ2-2	TGTGCCAGCAGTGGGCCTGTTGGGGACGCCCCGAACACCGGGGAGCTGTTTTTT	CASSGPVGDAPNTGELFF
TRBV19	NA	NA	TRBJ1-1	TGTGTCAGTAGTTTCCAGGATACCTACACTGAAGCTTTCTTT	CVSSFQDTYTEAFF
TRBV6-5	NA	TRBD1	TRBJ2-7	TGTGCCAGCAGTAGACCGGGACAGGGGAAATACGAGCAGTACTTC	CASSRPGQGKYEQYF
TRBV30	NA	TRBD1	TRBJ1-5	TGTGCCTGGGCGGACAGGGTGAATCAGCCCCAGCATTTT	CAWADRVNQPQHF
TRBV6-5	NA	NA	TRBJ2-1	TGTGCCAGCCATGGCCGGAGCGGAGGTTACAATGAGCAGTTCTTC	CASHGRSGGYNEQFF
TRBV9	NA	NA	TRBJ1-2	TGTGCCAGCAGCGTAGGCCAGACCGTTAACTATGGCTACACCTTC	CASSVGQTVNYGYTF
TRBV7-9	NA	NA	TRBJ1-6	TGTGCCAGCAGCTTACGGCTCGGACGGGATTCACCCCTCCACTTT	CASSLRLGRDSPLHF
TRBV7-8	NA	TRBD2	TRBJ2-5	TGTGCCAGCAGCGCCCGACTAGCGGGGGGGCAAGAGACCCAGTACTTC	CASSARLAGGQETQYF
TRBV6-6	NA	NA	TRBJ1-1	TGTGCCAGCAGTACCCAGACGGGGAACACTGAAGCTTTCTTT	CASSTQTGNTEAFF
TRBV7-9	NA	NA	TRBJ2-3	TGTGCCAGCAGCTTCACCCATAGCACAGATACGCAGTATTTT	CASSFTHSTDTQYF
TRBV2	few	TRBD2	TRBJ2-7	TGTGCCAGCAGTGCGGCTAGCGGGGGTATCACCTACGAGCAGTACTTC	CASSAASGGITYEQYF